The 19 T cell receptor beta chains reported below all come from one sample, sequenced in a study of OX40 agonist ivuxolimab in advanced cancers. The assay was immunoSEQ multiplex PCR, and TCRdb's table has in-frame clones only and misses some. Of over 15,000 clones in the sample, around 80% were seen once. The starting material was CD4+ or CD8+ T cells sorted from blood, obtained in a trial of the OX40 agonist ivuxolimab. These receptor sequences come from an adult with an advanced solid tumor such as melanoma, head and neck, liver or kidney cancer.

The CDR3 here is CASSQTGGRAGEQYF. The CDR3 DNA is TGTGCCAGCAGCCAAACGGGGGGCAGGGCAGGCGAGCAGTACTTC. The J gene is TRBJ2-7, the V gene TRBV9, with D possibly TRBD2 on 7 matching bases. The CDR3 sequence is 15 residues long. CDR1 SGDLS and CDR2 YYNGEE come from the germline V gene. The V end lost 4 bases, the J end lost 6 bases, and 20 bases lay between the germline ends. The full variable domain, completed using reference TRBV9 and TRBJ2-7, is DSGVTQTPKHLITATGQRVTLRCSPRSGDLSVYWYQQSLDQGLQFLIQYYNGEERAKGNILERFSAQQFPDLHSELNLSSLELGDSALYFCASSQTGGRAGEQYFGPGTRLTVT.

The genes are TRBV2 and TRBJ2-4; TRBD1 might be the D (6 bases). The CDR3 is 14 residues long. CDR1 is SNHLY and CDR2 is FYNNEI in the germline V gene. Trimming stripped 8 bases from V and 0 bases from J, with 11 bases between. CDR3 nucleotides: TGTGCCAGCGGATCCAGGGGAGCCAAAAACATTCAGTACTTC. As protein: CASGSRGAKNIQYF.

The chain uses TRBV4-3 and TRBJ1-1; D unresolved. CDR1 and CDR2 (germline): LGHNA, YSLEER. This CDR3 has 14 amino acids. V lost 0 bases, J lost 0 bases, and 5 bases lay in between. CDR3 residues: CASSQERVNTEAFF. CDR3 nucleotide sequence: TGCGCCAGCAGCCAAGAGAGGGTGAACACTGAAGCTTTCTTT.

The chain joins TRBV6-1 to TRBJ1-1, with a weak D call TRBD1 (5 bases). Germline assignment: CDR1 MNHNS and CDR2 SASEGT. The CDR3 extends over 10 amino acids. V was shortened by 8 bases and J by 5 bases, with 6 bases between the two germline ends. CDR3 protein: CASGGTEAFF. CDR3 DNA: TGTGCCAGCGGGGGGACTGAAGCTTTCTTT.

J is TRBJ1-4 and V is TRBV2; TRBD1 agrees at 7 bases. V gave up 7 bases and J gave up 0 bases; unmatched junction bases: 14. CDR1 and CDR2 from the germline V gene are SNHLY and FYNNEI. This CDR3 region has 18 residues. CDR3 bases: TGTGCCAGCAATCCCAGGACAGGCGACTTCTCAACTAATGAAAAACTGTTTTTT. Translation gives CASNPRTGDFSTNEKLFF.

The chain recombines TRBV6-5 with TRBJ2-7, with D unclear. The V end lost 2 bases, the J end lost 2 bases, and 7 bases lay between the germline ends. In germline, CDR1 is MNHEY, CDR2 SVGAGI. CDR3 size: 13 residues. The CDR3: CASSYKGTYEQYF. As DNA, the CDR3 is TGTGCCAGCAGTTACAAAGGGACCTACGAGCAGTACTTC.

DNA of the CDR3: TGTGCCAGCAGCTCTCCCGGGACAGGGGTACACGAGCAGTACTTC. Its translation is CASSSPGTGVHEQYF. The rearrangement joins TRBV7-9 to TRBJ2-5; 10 bases agree with TRBD1. The DNA matches TRBJ2-7 better at its end, which makes the J call doubtful. Germline-derived CDR1 and CDR2 are SEHNR and FQNEAQ (reference sequence). The CDR3 contains 15 residues.

J is TRBJ2-2 and V is TRBV11-2, with a weak D call TRBD2 (6 bases). The CDR3 consists of 12 residues. Trimming shortened V by 5 bases and J by 7 bases, and 8 bases separated the two germline ends. The V gene's germline CDR1 is SGHAT and CDR2 FQNNGV. CDR3 sequence: CASSRGSGELFF. CDR3 DNA: TGTGCCAGCAGCCGGGGGAGCGGGGAGCTGTTTTTT.

The V and J genes are TRBV29-1 and TRBJ2-1, with 15 nucleotides matching TRBD2. Germline trimming cut 4 bases from V and 1 base from J; bases unmatched to any gene: 2. CDR3 length equals 16 residues. Looked up from germline, CDR1 is SQVTM and CDR2 is ANQGSEA. The CDR3, as DNA: TGCAGCGTTGCAGGACTAGCGGGAGGGTCCTACAATGAGCAGTTCTTC. Residues: CSVAGLAGGSYNEQFF.

As regards this clone: The same CDR3 arises from other DNA sequences in this sample as well. The V call is TRBV29-1, the J call TRBJ2-1; 16 nucleotides match TRBD2. This CDR3 contains 22 residues. Germline assignment: CDR1 SQVTM and CDR2 ANQGSEA. The V gene end was trimmed by 1 base and the J gene end by 1 base; junction bases not matched to a gene: 16. CDR3 residues: CSVEGGTLGLAGGPSSYNEQFF. CDR3 in DNA: TGCAGCGTTGAAGGAGGGACATTGGGACTAGCGGGAGGGCCCAGTTCCTACAATGAGCAGTTCTTC.

This clone was detected only once. The chain links TRBV27 to TRBJ2-2; TRBD1 agrees at 9 bases. The V segment lost 6 bases and the J segment 5 bases; nucleotides outside the gene matches: 7. The CDR3 has 15 residues. CDR1 and CDR2 from the germline V gene are MNHEY and SMNVEV (reference sequence). The CDR3 loop is CASSSGTGRTGELFF. CDR3 DNA: TGTGCCAGCAGCTCCGGGACAGGGCGGACCGGGGAGCTGTTTTTT.

The rearrangement links TRBV11-2 to TRBJ2-2, with D uncertain. CDR1 SGHAT and CDR2 FQNNGV come from the germline V gene. The length of the CDR3 is 16 residues. With 3 bases removed from V and 0 bases from J, the gap between germline ends came to 11 bases. The CDR3 loop reads CASSFVPGSNTGELFF. The DNA for the CDR3 is TGTGCCAGCAGCTTTGTTCCAGGCTCGAACACCGGGGAGCTGTTTTTT. Complete variable domain (other parts from reference TRBV11-2 and TRBJ2-2): EAGVAQSPRYKIIEKRQSVAFWCNPISGHATLYWYQQILGQGPKLLIQFQNNGVVDDSQLPKDRFSAERLKGVDSTLKIQPAKLEDSAVYLCASSFVPGSNTGELFFGEGSRLTVL.

The CDR3 reads CAISDGTDPQKGNTEAFF. The CDR3 DNA sequence: TGTGCCATCAGTGACGGGACCGACCCTCAAAAAGGGAACACTGAAGCTTTCTTT. V and J are TRBV10-3 and TRBJ1-1; maybe TRBD1 (5 bases). The ends were cut back, 3 bases at V and 1 base at J, with 21 bases in the middle. This CDR3 region has 18 residues. Germline CDR1 and CDR2: ENHRY and SYGVKD.

Turning to this clone: At the DNA level, this CDR3 is encoded by other sequences in the same sample as well. This chain links TRBV5-2 with TRBJ1-1. TRBV5-2 is labeled a pseudogene. CDR3 size: 14 residues. For the CDR3, the DNA is TGCGCCAGCAGCCCCGAGGCTGGGATTACTGAAGCTTTCTTT. Translation gives CASSPEAGITEAFF.

The chain links TRBV19 to TRBJ2-7, with D tentatively TRBD2 (6 bases). Looked up from germline, CDR1 is LNHDA and CDR2 is SQIVND (reference sequence). This CDR3 has 13 residues. Trimming removed 6 bases at V and 2 bases at J, with 11 bases between. The CDR3 sequence is CASSFGTAYEQYF. CDR3 bases: TGTGCCAGTAGCTTTGGGACTGCCTACGAGCAGTACTTC.

This clone came up a few times. CDR3 in DNA: TGTGCCAGCAGACCCTCGGGTCCACACAGGGGGCAAGACTCTGGAAACACCATATATTTT. Translation: CASRPSGPHRGQDSGNTIYF. The rearrangement links TRBV28 to TRBJ1-3; 9 bases fit TRBD1. The CDR3 covers 20 residues. The V segment lost 6 bases and the J segment 0 bases; nucleotides outside the gene matches: 18. The germline V gene encodes CDR1 MDHEN and CDR2 SYDVKM. Full variable domain (missing parts from reference TRBV28 and TRBJ1-3): DVKVTQSSRYLVKRTGEKVFLECVQDMDHENMFWYRQDPGLGLRLIYFSYDVKMKEKGDIPEGYSVSREKKERFSLILESASTNQTSMYLCASRPSGPHRGQDSGNTIYFGEGSWLTVV.

This clone was recorded once. The chain joins TRBV4-3 to TRBJ2-5; D possibly matches TRBD1 or TRBD2 (6 bases each). The CDR3 covers 14 residues. Per the germline V gene, CDR1 is LGHNA and CDR2 is YSLEER. V was pared by 3 bases and J by 5 bases, with 13 bases between. The CDR3: CASSHRGQLETQYF. CDR3 coding DNA: TGCGCCAGCAGCCACCGGGGGCAGCTGGAGACCCAGTACTTC.

The chain has TRBV5-1 and TRBJ2-7, with 7 positions matching TRBD2. Germline V gene data show CDR1 as SGHRS and CDR2 as YFSETQ. The CDR3 is 15 residues long. Trimming cost V 0 bases and J 7 bases; bases outside gene matches: 10. The CDR3 coding sequence is TGCGCCAGCAGCTTGGTCGGCGGGAGACCGGGGGAGCAGTACTTC. It translates to CASSLVGGRPGEQYF.

The rearrangement uses TRBV27 and TRBJ2-5, with D tentatively TRBD2 (6 bases). V lost 0 bases and J lost 4, with 12 bases in between. The V gene's germline CDR1 is MNHEY and CDR2 SMNVEV (reference sequence). The CDR3 has 15 residues. The CDR3 here is CASSLSWGVRETQYF. The CDR3 DNA reads as TGTGCCAGCAGTTTATCTTGGGGGGTTCGAGAGACCCAGTACTTC.